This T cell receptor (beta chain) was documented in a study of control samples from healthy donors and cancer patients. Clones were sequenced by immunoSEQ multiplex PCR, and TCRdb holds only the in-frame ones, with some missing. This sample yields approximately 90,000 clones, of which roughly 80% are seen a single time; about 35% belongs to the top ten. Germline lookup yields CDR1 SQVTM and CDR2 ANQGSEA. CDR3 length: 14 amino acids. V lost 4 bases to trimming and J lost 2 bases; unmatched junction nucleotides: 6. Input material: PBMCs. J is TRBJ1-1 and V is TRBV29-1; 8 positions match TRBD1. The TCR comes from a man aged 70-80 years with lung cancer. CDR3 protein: CSVGTGQGNTEAFF. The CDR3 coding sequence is TGCAGCGTTGGGACCGGACAGGGCAACACTGAAGCTTTCTTT.